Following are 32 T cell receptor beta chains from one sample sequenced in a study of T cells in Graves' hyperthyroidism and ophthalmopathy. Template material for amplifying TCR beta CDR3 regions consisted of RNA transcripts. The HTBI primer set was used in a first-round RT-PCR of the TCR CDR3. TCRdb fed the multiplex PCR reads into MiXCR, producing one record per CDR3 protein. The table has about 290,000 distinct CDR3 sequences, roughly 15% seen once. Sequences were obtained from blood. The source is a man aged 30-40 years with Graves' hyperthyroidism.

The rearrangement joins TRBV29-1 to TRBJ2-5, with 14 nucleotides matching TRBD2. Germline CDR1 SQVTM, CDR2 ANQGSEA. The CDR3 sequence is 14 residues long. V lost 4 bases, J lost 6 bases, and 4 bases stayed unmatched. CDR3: CSVGTSGRTKTQYF. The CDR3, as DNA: TGCAGCGTTGGGACTAGCGGGAGGACGAAGACCCAGTACTTC.

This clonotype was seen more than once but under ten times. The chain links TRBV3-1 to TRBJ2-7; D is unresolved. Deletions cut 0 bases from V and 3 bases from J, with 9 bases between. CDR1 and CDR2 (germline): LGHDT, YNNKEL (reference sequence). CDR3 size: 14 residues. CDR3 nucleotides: TGTGCCAGCAGCCAAGAGGGCAGAATCTACGAGCAGTACTTC. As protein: CASSQEGRIYEQYF.

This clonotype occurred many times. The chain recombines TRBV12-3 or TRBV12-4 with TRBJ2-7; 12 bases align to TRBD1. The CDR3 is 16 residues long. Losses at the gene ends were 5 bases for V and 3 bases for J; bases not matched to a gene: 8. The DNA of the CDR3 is TGTGCCAGCAGTGACCCCGGGACAGGGGGCGACTACGAGCAGTACTTC. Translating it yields CASSDPGTGGDYEQYF.

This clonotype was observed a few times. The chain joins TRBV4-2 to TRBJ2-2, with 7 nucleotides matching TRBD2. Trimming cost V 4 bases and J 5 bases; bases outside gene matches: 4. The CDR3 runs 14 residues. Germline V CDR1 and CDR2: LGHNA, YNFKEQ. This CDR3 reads CASSRGGETGELFF. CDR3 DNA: TGTGCCAGCAGCCGGGGGGGAGAAACCGGGGAGCTGTTTTTT.

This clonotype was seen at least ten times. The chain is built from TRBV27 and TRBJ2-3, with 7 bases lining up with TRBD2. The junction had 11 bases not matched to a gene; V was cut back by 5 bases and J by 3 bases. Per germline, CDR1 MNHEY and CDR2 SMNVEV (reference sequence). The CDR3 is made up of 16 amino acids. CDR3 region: CASSPRSGVVTDTQYF. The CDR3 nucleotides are TGTGCCAGCAGTCCCCGCAGCGGGGTGGTAACAGATACGCAGTATTTT.

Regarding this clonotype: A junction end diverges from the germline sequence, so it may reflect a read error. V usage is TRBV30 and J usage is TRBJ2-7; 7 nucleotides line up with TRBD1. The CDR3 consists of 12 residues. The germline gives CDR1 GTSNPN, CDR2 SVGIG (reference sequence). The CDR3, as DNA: TGTGCCTGTTGGACAGGCGAGTACGAGCAGCACTTC. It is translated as CACWTGEYEQHF.

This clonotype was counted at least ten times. The DNA of the CDR3 is TGTGCCTGGGGGGCCGATCGGGCTGAAGCTTTCTTT. As protein: CAWGADRAEAFF. J is TRBJ1-1 and V is TRBV30, with a weak D call TRBD1 (5 bases). Trimming took 5 bases from V and 6 from J, leaving 13 bases between them. Germline loops: CDR1 GTSNPN, CDR2 SVGIG (reference sequence). The CDR3 is made up of 12 amino acids.

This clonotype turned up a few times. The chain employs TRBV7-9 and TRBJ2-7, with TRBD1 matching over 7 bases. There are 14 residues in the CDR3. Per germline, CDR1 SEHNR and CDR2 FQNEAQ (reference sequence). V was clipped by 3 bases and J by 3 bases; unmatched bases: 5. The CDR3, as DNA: TGTGCCAGCAGCTTTAGGGACAGCCTCTACGAGCAGTACTTC. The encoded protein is CASSFRDSLYEQYF.

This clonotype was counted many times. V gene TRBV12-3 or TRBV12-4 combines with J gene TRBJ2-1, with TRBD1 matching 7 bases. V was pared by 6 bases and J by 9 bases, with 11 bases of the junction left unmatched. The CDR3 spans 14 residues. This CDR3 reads CASSHDRDKSEQFF. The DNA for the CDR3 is TGTGCCAGCAGCCACGACAGGGATAAGAGTGAGCAGTTCTTC.

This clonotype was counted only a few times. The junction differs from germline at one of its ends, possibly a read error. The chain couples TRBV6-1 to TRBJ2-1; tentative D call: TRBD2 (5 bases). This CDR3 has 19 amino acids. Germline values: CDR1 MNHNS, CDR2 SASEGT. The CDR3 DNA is TGTGTCAGCCGCAGTTACAAGCTTAGCGACCAAGCTAAGGGCAATGAGCAGTTCTTC. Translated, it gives CVSRSYKLSDQAKGNEQFF.

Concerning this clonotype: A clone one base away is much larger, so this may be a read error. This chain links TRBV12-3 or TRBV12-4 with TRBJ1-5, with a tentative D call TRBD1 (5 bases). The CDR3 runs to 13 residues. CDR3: CVSSIRGGEPQHF. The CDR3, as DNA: TGTGTCAGCAGTATAAGGGGAGGTGAGCCCCAGCATTTT.

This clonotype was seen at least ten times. CDR3 nucleotides: TGTGCCAGCAGTTTCCGGGACAGGGTTATATACGAGCAGTACTTC. This gives the protein CASSFRDRVIYEQYF. The chain employs TRBV28 and TRBJ2-7; 9 nucleotides agree with TRBD1. The V segment lost 3 bases and the J segment 4 bases; nucleotides outside the gene matches: 7. CDR1 is MDHEN and CDR2 is SYDVKM in the germline V gene. The CDR3 loop spans 15 amino acids.

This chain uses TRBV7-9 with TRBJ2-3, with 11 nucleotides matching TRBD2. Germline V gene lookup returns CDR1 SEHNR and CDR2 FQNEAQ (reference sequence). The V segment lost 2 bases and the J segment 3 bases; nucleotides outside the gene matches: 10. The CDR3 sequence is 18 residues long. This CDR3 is CASSLPRRLAGQTDTQYF. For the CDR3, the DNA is TGTGCCAGCAGCTTACCCCGCCGACTAGCGGGACAGACAGATACGCAGTATTTT.

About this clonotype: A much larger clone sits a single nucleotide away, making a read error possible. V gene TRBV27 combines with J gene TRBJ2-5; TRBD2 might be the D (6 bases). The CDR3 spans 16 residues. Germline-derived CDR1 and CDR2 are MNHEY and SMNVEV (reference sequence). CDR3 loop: CASPLEIGRIQEAQYF. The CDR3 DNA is TGTGCCAGCCCATTGGAAATAGGGAGGATACAAGAGGCCCAGTACTTC.

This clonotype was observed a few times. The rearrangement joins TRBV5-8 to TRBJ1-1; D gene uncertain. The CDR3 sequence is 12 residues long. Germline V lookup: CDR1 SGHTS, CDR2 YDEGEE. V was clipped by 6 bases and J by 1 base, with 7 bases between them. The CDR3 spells CASNSGNTEAFF. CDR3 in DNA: TGTGCCAGCAATTCAGGGAACACTGAAGCTTTCTTT.

DNA for the CDR3: TGTGCCAGCAGCGCACTTACAGGGGATGAGCAGTACTTC. This translates into CASSALTGDEQYF. V usage is TRBV9 and J usage is TRBJ2-7, with TRBD1 matching 7 bases. CDR3 length: 13 residues. Germline V gene data show CDR1 as SGDLS and CDR2 as YYNGEE. Germline trimming cut 3 bases from V and 7 bases from J; bases unmatched to any gene: 7.

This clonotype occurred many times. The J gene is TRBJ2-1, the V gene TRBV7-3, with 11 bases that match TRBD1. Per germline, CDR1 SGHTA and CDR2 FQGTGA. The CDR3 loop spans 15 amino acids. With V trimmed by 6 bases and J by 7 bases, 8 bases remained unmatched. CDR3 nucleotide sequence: TGTGCCAGCAGACAGGGACAGGGGGGGTGGAATGAGCAGTTCTTC. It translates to CASRQGQGGWNEQFF.

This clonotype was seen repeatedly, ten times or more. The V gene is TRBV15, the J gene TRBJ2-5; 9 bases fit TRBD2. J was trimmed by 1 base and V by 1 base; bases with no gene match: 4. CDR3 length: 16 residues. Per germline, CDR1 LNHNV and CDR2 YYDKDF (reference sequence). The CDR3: CATSRATSGLQETQYF. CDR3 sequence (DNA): TGTGCCACCAGCAGAGCTACTAGCGGGCTCCAAGAGACCCAGTACTTC.

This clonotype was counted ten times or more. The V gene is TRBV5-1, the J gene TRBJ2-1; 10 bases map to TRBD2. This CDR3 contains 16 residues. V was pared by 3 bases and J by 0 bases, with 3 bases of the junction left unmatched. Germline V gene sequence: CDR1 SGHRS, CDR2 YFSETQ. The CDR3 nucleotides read TGCGCCAGCAGCTCCCTAGCGGGAGACTCCTACAATGAGCAGTTCTTC. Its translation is CASSSLAGDSYNEQFF.

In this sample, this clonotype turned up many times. The CDR3 is CASSEGGENQPQHF. CDR3 DNA sequence: TGTGCCAGCAGTGAAGGAGGAGAGAATCAGCCCCAGCATTTT. V gene TRBV6-1 combines with J gene TRBJ1-5, with D unclear. This CDR3 spans 14 amino acids. Germline lookup yields CDR1 MNHNS and CDR2 SASEGT. Deletions cut 1 base from V and 4 bases from J, with 8 bases between.

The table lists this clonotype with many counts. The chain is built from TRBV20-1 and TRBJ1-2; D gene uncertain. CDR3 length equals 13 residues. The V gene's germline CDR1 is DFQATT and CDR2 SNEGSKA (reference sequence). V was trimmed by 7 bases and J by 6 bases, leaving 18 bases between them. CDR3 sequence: CSVYRSGEDGYTF. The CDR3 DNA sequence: TGCAGTGTATATCGATCTGGAGAGGATGGCTACACCTTC.

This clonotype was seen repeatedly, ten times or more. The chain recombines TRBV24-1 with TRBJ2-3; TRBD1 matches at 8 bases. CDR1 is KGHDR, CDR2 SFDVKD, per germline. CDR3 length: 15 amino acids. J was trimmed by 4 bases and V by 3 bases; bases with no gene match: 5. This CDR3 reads CATSDPGQGSDTQYF. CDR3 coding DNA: TGTGCCACCAGTGATCCCGGACAGGGATCAGATACGCAGTATTTT.

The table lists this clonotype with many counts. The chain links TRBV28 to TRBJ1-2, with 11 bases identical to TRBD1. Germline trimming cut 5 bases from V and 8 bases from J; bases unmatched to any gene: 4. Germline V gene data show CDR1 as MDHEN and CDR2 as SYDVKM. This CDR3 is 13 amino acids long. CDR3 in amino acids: CASSPWTGGGYTF. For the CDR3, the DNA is TGTGCCAGCAGTCCGTGGACAGGGGGCGGCTACACCTTC.

The CDR3 is CASSQAIGMIGEQYF. The CDR3 nucleotides are TGTGCCAGCAGCCAGGCCATCGGGATGATCGGGGAGCAGTACTTC. This sequence joins TRBV11-2 and TRBJ2-7, with D perhaps TRBD2 (5 bases). The V gene lost 5 bases and the J gene lost 7 bases, with 21 bases spanning the gap. Germline values: CDR1 SGHAT, CDR2 FQNNGV. The CDR3 covers 15 residues.

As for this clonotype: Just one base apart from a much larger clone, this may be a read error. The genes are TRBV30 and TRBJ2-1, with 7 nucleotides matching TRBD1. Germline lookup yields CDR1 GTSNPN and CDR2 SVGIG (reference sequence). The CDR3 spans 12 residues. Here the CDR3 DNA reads TGTGCCTGGAGTGACAGGGGCAATGAGCAGTCCTTC. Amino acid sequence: CAWSDRGNEQSF.

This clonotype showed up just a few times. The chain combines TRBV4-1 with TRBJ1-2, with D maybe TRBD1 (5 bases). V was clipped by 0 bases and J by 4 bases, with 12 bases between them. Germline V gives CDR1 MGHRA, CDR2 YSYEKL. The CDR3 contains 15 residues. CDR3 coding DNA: TGCGCCAGCAGCCAAGATGAGCGGGGCGCCTATGGCTACACCTTC. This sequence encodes CASSQDERGAYGYTF.

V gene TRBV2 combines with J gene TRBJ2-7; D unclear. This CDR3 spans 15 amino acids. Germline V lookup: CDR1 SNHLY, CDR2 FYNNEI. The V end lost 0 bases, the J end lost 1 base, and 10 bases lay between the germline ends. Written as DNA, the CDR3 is TGTGCCAGCAGTGAAGCGCTTCGGCAGTCCTACGAGCAGTACTTC. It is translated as CASSEALRQSYEQYF.

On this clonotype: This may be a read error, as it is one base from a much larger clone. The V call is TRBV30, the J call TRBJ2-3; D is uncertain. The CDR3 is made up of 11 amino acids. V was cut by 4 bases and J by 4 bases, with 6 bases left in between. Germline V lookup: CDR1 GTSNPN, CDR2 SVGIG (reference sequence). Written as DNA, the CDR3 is TGTGCCTGGACGGGTCCAGATACGCAGTATTTT. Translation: CAWTGPDTQYF.

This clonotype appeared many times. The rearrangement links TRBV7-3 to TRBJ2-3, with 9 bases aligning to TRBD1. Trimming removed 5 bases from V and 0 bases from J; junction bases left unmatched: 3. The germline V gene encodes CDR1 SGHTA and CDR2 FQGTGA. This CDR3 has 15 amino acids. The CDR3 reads CASSPGTGSTDTQYF. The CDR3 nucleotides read TGTGCCAGCAGCCCCGGGACAGGGAGCACAGATACGCAGTATTTT.

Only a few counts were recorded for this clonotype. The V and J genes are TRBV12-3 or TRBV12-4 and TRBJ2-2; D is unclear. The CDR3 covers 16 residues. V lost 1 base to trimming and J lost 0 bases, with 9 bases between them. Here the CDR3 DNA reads TGTGCCAGCAGTTTAGGCCTACTCGCGAACACCGGGGAGCTGTTTTTT. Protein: CASSLGLLANTGELFF.

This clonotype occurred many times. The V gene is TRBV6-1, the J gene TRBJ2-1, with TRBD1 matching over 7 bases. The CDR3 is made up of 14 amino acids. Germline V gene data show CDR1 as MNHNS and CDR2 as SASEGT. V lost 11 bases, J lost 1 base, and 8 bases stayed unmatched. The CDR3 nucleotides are TGTGCCGGCCGACAGGGAACATCCTACAATGAGCAGTTCTTC. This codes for CAGRQGTSYNEQFF.

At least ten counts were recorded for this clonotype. CDR3 DNA sequence: TGCAGCACGGGGGTATCAATCACTGAAGCTTTCTTT. Protein: CSTGVSITEAFF. The chain links TRBV29-1 to TRBJ1-1; TRBD1 might be the D (5 bases). The germline gives CDR1 SQVTM, CDR2 ANQGSEA. V was trimmed by 8 bases and J by 4 bases, leaving 14 bases between them. The CDR3 contains 12 residues.